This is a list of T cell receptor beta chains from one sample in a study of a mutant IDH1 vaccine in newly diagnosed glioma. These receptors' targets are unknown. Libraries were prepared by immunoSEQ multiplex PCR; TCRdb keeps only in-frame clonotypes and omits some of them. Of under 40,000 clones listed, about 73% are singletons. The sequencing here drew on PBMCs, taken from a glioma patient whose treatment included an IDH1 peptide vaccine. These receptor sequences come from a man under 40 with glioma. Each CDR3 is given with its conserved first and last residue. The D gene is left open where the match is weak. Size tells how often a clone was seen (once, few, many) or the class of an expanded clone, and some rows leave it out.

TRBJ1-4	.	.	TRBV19	TGTGCCAGTAGTTTCCAGGGCGAAAAACTGTTTTTT	CASSFQGEKLFF
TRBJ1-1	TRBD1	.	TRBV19	TGTGCCAGTAGCCCCGCGACAGGGGGCGGCACTGAAGCTTTCTTT	CASSPATGGGTEAFF
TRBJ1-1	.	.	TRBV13	TGTGCCAGCAGCCACGACAAGAACACTGAAGCTTTCTTT	CASSHDKNTEAFF
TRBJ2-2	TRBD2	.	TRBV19	TGTGCCAGTAAGGATAGCGGGGGGAGCACCGGGGAGCTGTTTTTT	CASKDSGGSTGELFF
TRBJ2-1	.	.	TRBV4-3	TGCGCCAGCAGCCCTCAGGGGTACGGTGAGCAGTTCTTC	CASSPQGYGEQFF
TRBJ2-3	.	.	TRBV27	TGTGCCAGCAGTTCCCGCCCGGCTACAGGTGAAGATACGCAGTATTTT	CASSSRPATGEDTQYF
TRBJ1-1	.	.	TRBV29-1	TGCAGCGTTAGACAGAGAAGAGCTTTCTTT	CSVRQRRAFF
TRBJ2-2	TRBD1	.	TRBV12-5	TGTGCTAGTGGGGGACAGGGGAGAACCGGGGAGCTGTTTTTT	CASGGQGRTGELFF
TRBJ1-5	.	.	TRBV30	TGTGCCTGGAGTTTCAGGGTAGGGGTTCAGCCCCAGCATTTT	CAWSFRVGVQPQHF
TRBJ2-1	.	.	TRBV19	TGTGCCAGTAGTATTAACCGGAGGAGCTCCTACAATGAGCAGTTCTTC	CASSINRRSSYNEQFF
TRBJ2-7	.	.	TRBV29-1	TGCAGCGTGCGGAGCACCTACGAGCAGTACTTC	CSVRSTYEQYF
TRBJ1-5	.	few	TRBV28	TGTGCCAGCAAACGGTCCAATCAGCCCCAGCATTTT	CASKRSNQPQHF
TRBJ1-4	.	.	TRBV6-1	TGTGCCAGCAGTGAAGGTTTGACGTGGGCTAATGAAAAACTGTTTTTT	CASSEGLTWANEKLFF
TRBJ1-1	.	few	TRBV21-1	TGTGCCAGCAGCAAATCTTTCTTT	CASSKSFF
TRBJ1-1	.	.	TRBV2	TGTGCCAGCAGTGAAGAGACAAGAACTCGGTCTGAAGCTTTCTTT	CASSEETRTRSEAFF
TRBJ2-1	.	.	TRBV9	TGTGCCAGCAACGCACCACATCCCGAGCAGTTCTTC	CASNAPHPEQFF
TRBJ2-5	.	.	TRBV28	TGTGCCAGCAGTCCTCTAGGTCAGACGACGGCGACGCAAGAGACCCAGTACTTC	CASSPLGQTTATQETQYF
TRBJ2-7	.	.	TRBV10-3	TGTGCCATCAATTCAGCGGACGGGGGTGAGCAGTACTTC	CAINSADGGEQYF
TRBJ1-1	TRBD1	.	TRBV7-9	TGTGCCAGCAGCTCGGACAGGGTCCGCACTGAAGCTTTCTTT	CASSSDRVRTEAFF
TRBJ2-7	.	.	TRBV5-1	TGCGCCAGCAGCTCAAGCTGGGGGACATCCTACGAGCAGTACTTC	CASSSSWGTSYEQYF
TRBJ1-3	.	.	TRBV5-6	TGTGCCAGCAGCGCTTACACCGGGAGCTCTGGAAACACCATATATTTT	CASSAYTGSSGNTIYF
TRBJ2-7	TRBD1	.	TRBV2	TGTGCCAGCAGTGATGGGACAGAGTCATTGAAGCAGTACTTC	CASSDGTESLKQYF
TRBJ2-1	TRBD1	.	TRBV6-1	TGTGCCAGCCAACCGGACAGGGCTGCGGGCAATGAGCAGTTCTTC	CASQPDRAAGNEQFF
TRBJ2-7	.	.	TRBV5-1	TGCGCCAGCAGCGCATACCGGGTCCCCACGGTTGACGAGCAGTACTTC	CASSAYRVPTVDEQYF
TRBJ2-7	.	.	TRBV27	TGTGCCAGCAGTAAGGTCTTGGTAGCGGAGAGCTCCTACGAGCAGTACTTC	CASSKVLVAESSYEQYF
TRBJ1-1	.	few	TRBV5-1	TGCGCCAGCAGCTATGAGAACACTGAAGCTTTCTTT	CASSYENTEAFF
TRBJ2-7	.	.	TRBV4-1	TGCGCCAGCAGCCGGGGACTGGGAGTCGACGAGCAGTACTTC	CASSRGLGVDEQYF
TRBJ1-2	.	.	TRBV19	TGTGCCAGTAGTAACAGGGAGGAGGGCTACACCTTC	CASSNREEGYTF
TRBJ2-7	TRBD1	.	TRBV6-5	TGTGCCAGCAGTTATGACAGGGATGAGTACTTC	CASSYDRDEYF
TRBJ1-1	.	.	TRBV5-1	TGCGCCAGCAGCTCCAAAGAGGGGAACACTGAAGCTTTCTTT	CASSSKEGNTEAFF
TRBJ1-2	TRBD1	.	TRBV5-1	TGCGCCAGCAGCTTGGGGACAGGGGGCAACTATGGCTACACCTTC	CASSLGTGGNYGYTF
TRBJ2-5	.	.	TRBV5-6	TGTGCCAGCAGCTTGGAGATTAGGGAGACCCAGTACTTC	CASSLEIRETQYF
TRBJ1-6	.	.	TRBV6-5	TGTGCCAGCAGTTATTCGCGGGATTCACCCCTCCACTTT	CASSYSRDSPLHF
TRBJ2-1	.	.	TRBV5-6	TGTGCCAGCAGCTTCTCTAGTGGACGTGATCCCAATGAGCAGTTCTTC	CASSFSSGRDPNEQFF
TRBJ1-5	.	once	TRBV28	TGTGCCAGCAGTCCCGGTGGGGGTTACGGGGGTAGACTAAATCAGCCCCAGCATTTT	CASSPGGGYGGRLNQPQHF
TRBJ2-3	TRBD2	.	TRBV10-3	TGTGCCATCAGCGGGGAGCGGGGGGCTGGAGATACGCAGTATTTT	CAISGERGAGDTQYF
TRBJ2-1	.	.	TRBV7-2	TGTGCCAGCAGCTTATGGGAACAGGGAAATGAGCAGTTCTTC	CASSLWEQGNEQFF
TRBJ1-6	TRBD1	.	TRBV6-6	TGTGCCAGCAGGAAGGACAGGAATTCACCCCTCCACTTT	CASRKDRNSPLHF
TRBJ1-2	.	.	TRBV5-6	TGTGCCAGCAGCTTGGCGTGGGTGAACTATGGCTACACCTTC	CASSLAWVNYGYTF
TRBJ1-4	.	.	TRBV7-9	TGTGCCAGCAGCAGAGGGGGAGAAAAACTGTTTTTT	CASSRGGEKLFF
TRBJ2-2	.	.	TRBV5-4	TGTGCCAGCAGCACCGCAATCCTAAACACCGGGGAGCTGTTTTTT	CASSTAILNTGELFF
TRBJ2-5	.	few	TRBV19	TGTGCCAGTAGCTACGGACAGCTAGTCCAAGAGACCCAGTACTTC	CASSYGQLVQETQYF
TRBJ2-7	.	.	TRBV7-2	TGTGCCAGCAGCTTAGTTTCCGCCTACGAGCAGTACTTC	CASSLVSAYEQYF
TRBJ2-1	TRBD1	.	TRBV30	TGTGCCTGGAGAATGATGGGACAGCGAAAGAATGAGCAGTTCTTC	CAWRMMGQRKNEQFF
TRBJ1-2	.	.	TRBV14	TGTGCCAGCAGCCAAGAGGGACTAGCTACATATGGCTACACCTTC	CASSQEGLATYGYTF
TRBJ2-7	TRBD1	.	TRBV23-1	TGCGCCAGCAGTCAATCGAAGGGAAAGGGGGCGGATCTTCGCTACGAGCAGTACTTC	CASSQSKGKGADLRYEQYF
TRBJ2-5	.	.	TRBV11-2	TGTGCCAGCAGCTTGGGAGAGACCCAGTACTTC	CASSLGETQYF
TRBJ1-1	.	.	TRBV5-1	TGCGCCAGCCTCCAGAATGCGGGGGACACTGAAGCTTTCTTT	CASLQNAGDTEAFF
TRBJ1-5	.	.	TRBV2	TGTGCCAGCAGTGATCCCCTGAGGGGTCAGCCCCAGCATTTT	CASSDPLRGQPQHF
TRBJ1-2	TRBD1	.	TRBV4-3	TGCGCCAGCAGCAGATCCGGGACAGGGGTAGGCTACACCTTC	CASSRSGTGVGYTF
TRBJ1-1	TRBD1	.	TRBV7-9	TGTGCCAGCAGCCTAAACAGGGAGGGGGCCACTGAAGCTTTCTTT	CASSLNREGATEAFF
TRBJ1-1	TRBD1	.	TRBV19	TGTGCCAGCCAGTATGGAGGGGGCGGTGAGTACACTGAAGCTTTCTTT	CASQYGGGGEYTEAFF
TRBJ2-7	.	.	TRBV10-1	TGCGCCAGCAGTGAGGACAGCAGCTCCTACGAGCAGTACTTC	CASSEDSSSYEQYF
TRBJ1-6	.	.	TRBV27	TGTGCCAGCAGTTTTGGGGCTTCACCCCTCCACTTT	CASSFGASPLHF
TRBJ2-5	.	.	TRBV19	TGTGCCAGTAGCCTGAGCAGGGCGGAGACCCAGTACTTC	CASSLSRAETQYF
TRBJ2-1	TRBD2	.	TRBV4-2	TGTGCCAGCAGCCAAGACCCCTCAATTAGCGGGAGGGGCCACAATGAGCAGTTCTTC	CASSQDPSISGRGHNEQFF
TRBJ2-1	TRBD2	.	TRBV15	TGTGCCACCAGCCCGGGAGGCTCCTACAATGAGCAGTTCTTC	CATSPGGSYNEQFF